This T cell receptor (beta chain) derives from a study of CD8 T cells in ankylosing spondylitis. Findings and limits, study-wide: Prior literature has documented some motif variants in synovial fluid and blood from reactive arthritis. Disease-linked clones reportedly showed significant enrichment in matched ankylosing spondylitis synovial fluid.

Libraries of TCR beta came from quantitative 5'-RACE with molecular barcodes. A single record per CDR3 protein comes from TCRdb applying MiXCR to the 5' RACE reads. The data hold around 150,000 distinct CDR3 sequences, with about 7.3% observed a single time. In this sample, this clonotype turned up many times. Its antigen is not identified. V dropped 5 bases and J dropped 7; count of bases not matched to a gene: 4. The CDR3 is 14 residues long. This chain connects TRBV12-3 or TRBV12-4 to TRBJ1-4; 10 positions agree with TRBD1. This sequence originates from a female donor with ankylosing spondylitis or in good health (not recorded which). Sequencing was carried out using blood, either unsorted or a sorted T cell fraction (not recorded which). DNA for the CDR3: TGTGCCAGCAGTCCGACAGGGGGCCGTGAAAAACTGTTTTTT. It encodes CASSPTGGREKLFF.